A selection of T cell receptor beta chains follows, all from one sample in a study of blood T cell repertoires in COVID-19. The data were produced by immunoSEQ multiplex PCR, yet TCRdb's version contains in-frame clones alone and is incomplete. The table includes 55,000 to 75,000 clones, 65% to 90% detected once. The specimen was peripheral blood. Every receptor here comes from a man aged 50-60 years with active COVID-19. The CDR3 runs from the conserved cysteine through the conserved F or W. The order of the fields is D gene, clone size, V gene, J gene, CDR3 length, CDR3 protein, CDR3 DNA. A D gene is named only where the DNA matches it firmly. The size of a clone is reported for some rows only, either as once, few or many, or as a class for expanded clones.

TRBD2	-	TRBV7-6	TRBJ2-1	16	CASSSPGTSGRSEQFF	TGTGCCAGCAGCAGCCCCGGGACTAGCGGGAGAAGTGAGCAGTTCTTC
-	-	TRBV5-1	TRBJ2-3	16	CASNMAGNLNADTQYF	TGCGCCAGCAACATGGCGGGCAACCTGAACGCAGATACGCAGTATTTT
TRBD2	-	TRBV3-1/TRBV3-2	TRBJ2-3	16	CASSLGLAGTTDTQYF	TGTGCCAGCAGCCTTGGACTAGCGGGCACCACAGATACGCAGTATTTT
-	-	TRBV5-1	TRBJ2-1	15	CASSFLLGINNEQFF	TGCGCCAGCAGCTTTCTCCTAGGAATAAACAATGAGCAGTTCTTC
-	-	TRBV30	TRBJ2-7	20	CAWSGWTGGDSGRRTYEQYF	TGTGCCTGGAGTGGCTGGACAGGGGGGGATAGCGGGAGAAGAACCTACGAGCAGTACTTC
-	-	TRBV18	TRBJ2-5	14	CASSPRSAGETQYF	TGTGCCAGCTCACCACGATCGGCAGGGGAGACCCAGTACTTC
TRBD1	-	TRBV11-2	TRBJ2-7	15	CASSLDGTGFYEQYF	TGTGCCAGCAGCTTAGACGGGACAGGATTCTACGAGCAGTACTTC
TRBD1	medium-sized	TRBV4-2	TRBJ2-4	14	CASSQVGTENIQYF	TGTGCCAGCAGCCAAGTAGGGACAGAAAACATTCAGTACTTC
-	once	TRBV9	TRBJ2-7	12	CASSVVSYEQYF	TGTGCCAGCAGCGTAGTATCCTACGAGCAGTACTTC
TRBD1	-	TRBV19	TRBJ2-7	9	CARITGEYF	TGTGCCAGGATAACAGGGGAGTACTTC
TRBD2	-	TRBV5-1	TRBJ2-2	16	CASSSIAGGGTGELFF	TGCGCCAGCAGCTCGATAGCGGGAGGCGGCACCGGGGAGCTGTTTTTT
-	few	TRBV5-1	TRBJ2-7	13	CASSQSQGSEQYF	TGCGCCAGCTCCCAAAGTCAGGGGAGCGAGCAGTACTTC
-	once	TRBV5-1	TRBJ2-1	13	CASSSTAANEQFF	TGCGCCAGCAGCTCCACGGCGGCCAATGAGCAGTTCTTC
-	-	TRBV7-2	TRBJ2-3	16	CASSWKGTPGTDTQYF	TGTGCCAGCAGCTGGAAAGGGACACCAGGTACAGATACGCAGTATTTT
TRBD2	-	TRBV9	TRBJ2-2	16	CASSARAGGSTGELFF	TGTGCCAGCAGCGCCCGAGCGGGGGGTTCCACCGGGGAGCTGTTTTTT
-	-	TRBV2	TRBJ2-7	14	CASRLDDSIGEQYF	TGTGCCAGCAGGTTGGACGACAGCATTGGGGAGCAGTACTTC
TRBD1	-	TRBV14	TRBJ1-1	16	CASSQDLQGSGTEAFF	TGTGCCAGCAGCCAAGATTTACAGGGGAGTGGCACTGAAGCTTTCTTT
-	-	TRBV23-1	TRBJ2-7	15	CASSQTGGAGNEQYF	TGCGCCAGCAGTCAAACAGGAGGGGCAGGGAACGAGCAGTACTTC
-	-	TRBV7-7	TRBJ2-2	16	CASSLRGGQNTGELFF	TGTGCTAGCAGCTTACGTGGGGGCCAGAACACCGGGGAGCTGTTTTTT
TRBD2	-	TRBV4-3	TRBJ2-1	18	CASSQDRIAGDASNEQFF	TGCGCCAGCAGCCAAGATCGGATAGCGGGAGACGCTAGCAATGAGCAGTTCTTC
TRBD2	once	TRBV6-5	TRBJ2-1	15	CASSRGLPVNNEQFF	TGTGCCAGCAGTAGGGGACTACCAGTAAACAATGAGCAGTTCTTC
TRBD2	-	TRBV7-9	TRBJ2-7	16	CASSPRPGTRSYEQYF	TGTGCCAGCAGCCCAAGACCCGGGACTAGGAGCTACGAGCAGTACTTC
TRBD1	-	TRBV4-1	TRBJ1-2	17	CASSLTLTGAYLYGYTF	TGCGCCAGCAGCCTTACCCTGACAGGGGCGTATCTGTATGGCTACACCTTC
TRBD1	-	TRBV19	TRBJ2-1	14	CASRPGQVYNEQFF	TGTGCCAGCCGCCCCGGACAGGTCTACAATGAGCAGTTCTTC
TRBD1	-	TRBV13	TRBJ1-1	13	CASGTGGFAEAFF	TGTGCCAGCGGGACAGGGGGATTCGCTGAAGCTTTCTTT
-	-	TRBV4-2	TRBJ1-4	18	CASSQVGREGLVNEKLFF	TGTGCCAGCAGCCAAGTTGGCCGGGAGGGATTGGTCAATGAAAAACTGTTTTTT
TRBD2	-	TRBV7-9	TRBJ2-2	18	CASSLPTSGRRNTGELFF	TGTGCCAGCAGCTTACCGACTAGCGGGAGAAGGAACACCGGGGAGCTGTTTTTT
-	-	TRBV9	TRBJ1-6	15	CASSVDSGDNSPLHF	TGTGCCAGCAGCGTAGACTCAGGGGATAATTCACCCCTCCACTTT
-	-	TRBV28	TRBJ1-1	13	CATHLTGNTEAFF	TGTGCCACCCACCTGACGGGGAACACTGAAGCTTTCTTT
TRBD2	-	TRBV2	TRBJ2-1	15	CASSVGLADHNEQFF	TGTGCCAGCAGTGTGGGACTAGCGGACCACAATGAGCAGTTCTTC
TRBD2	-	TRBV7-8	TRBJ2-4	15	CASSLAAGRENIQYF	TGTGCCAGCAGCTTAGCAGCTGGGAGGGAAAACATTCAGTACTTC
-	-	TRBV10-3	TRBJ1-2	13	CAISGGQGRGYTF	TGTGCCATCAGTGGAGGGCAGGGGCGCGGCTACACCTTC
-	-	TRBV6-5	TRBJ2-7	13	CATGMDSSYEQYF	TGTGCCACCGGAATGGACAGCTCCTACGAGCAGTACTTC
TRBD2	-	TRBV27	TRBJ2-3	18	CASSPSPGLAGQIDTQYF	TGTGCCAGCAGCCCTTCACCGGGACTAGCGGGTCAGATAGATACGCAGTATTTT
-	-	TRBV19	TRBJ2-6	16	CASSIVPNSGANVLTF	TGTGCCAGTAGTATAGTTCCTAATTCTGGGGCCAACGTCCTGACTTTC
-	-	TRBV4-1	TRBJ2-3	15	CASSRTGTPADTQYF	TGCGCCAGCAGCCGGACCGGGACTCCGGCAGATACGCAGTATTTT
TRBD2	-	TRBV7-2	TRBJ2-7	15	CASSQTSGSNYEQYF	TGTGCCAGCAGCCAAACTAGCGGGAGTAACTACGAGCAGTACTTC